The present TCR beta chain was sequenced within a study of CD8 T cells in acute hepatitis C reinfection. Study overall: CD8+ T cells specific for HCV NS3-1073 were sequenced. Study outcomes and limitations: One of thirteen outcome-independent public clonotypes used V04-02/J02-02. Only TCRbeta was bulk sequenced, so alphabeta pairing is unknown. No group differed significantly in the high NS3-1073 repertoire diversity.

The data were produced by immunoSEQ multiplex PCR, yet TCRdb's version contains in-frame clones alone and is incomplete. The sample lists 30,000 to 40,000 clones, roughly 88% occurring once. With 8 bases clipped from V and 5 bases from J, the junction kept 6 bases outside the gene matches. The length of the CDR3 is 14 residues. CDR1 and CDR2 (germline): KGHSH, LQKENI. In the case of this clone: The antigen remains undetermined.

Stated time point: naive CD8 control sorted from an acute-time-point sample. The sequence was obtained from a woman in her late teens or twenties who spontaneously cleared hepatitis C infection. The sequencing input was naive CD8+ T cells from PBMCs. The chain uses TRBV18 and TRBJ2-1; 10 positions agree with TRBD2. The CDR3 DNA sequence: TGTGCCAGCCATCCCGGGACTAGCGACAATGAGCAGTTCTTC. Its translation is CASHPGTSDNEQFF.